Detailed here is one TCR beta chain. Germline V gene lookup returns CDR1 MNHEY and CDR2 SMNVEV (reference sequence). The germline V and J ends were trimmed by 6 bases and 0 bases, with 15 bases remaining between them. The CDR3 runs to 16 residues. The sample belongs to a study of T cells in localized non-small cell lung cancer. Profiled with immunoSEQ multiplex PCR; TCRdb holds only in-frame clones, not every one. The sample includes fewer than 40,000 clones, approximately 72% of them seen just once. The specimen comprised peripheral blood, sampled before any cancer treatment. This rearrangement joins TRBV27 to TRBJ1-5; D ambiguous. The receptor comes from a male donor at least 60 years old with stage II squamous cell lung carcinoma. The CDR3 sequence: CASRGLGSYSNQPQHF. As DNA, the CDR3 is TGTGCCAGCAGGGGCCTGGGTTCCTATAGCAATCAGCCCCAGCATTTT.